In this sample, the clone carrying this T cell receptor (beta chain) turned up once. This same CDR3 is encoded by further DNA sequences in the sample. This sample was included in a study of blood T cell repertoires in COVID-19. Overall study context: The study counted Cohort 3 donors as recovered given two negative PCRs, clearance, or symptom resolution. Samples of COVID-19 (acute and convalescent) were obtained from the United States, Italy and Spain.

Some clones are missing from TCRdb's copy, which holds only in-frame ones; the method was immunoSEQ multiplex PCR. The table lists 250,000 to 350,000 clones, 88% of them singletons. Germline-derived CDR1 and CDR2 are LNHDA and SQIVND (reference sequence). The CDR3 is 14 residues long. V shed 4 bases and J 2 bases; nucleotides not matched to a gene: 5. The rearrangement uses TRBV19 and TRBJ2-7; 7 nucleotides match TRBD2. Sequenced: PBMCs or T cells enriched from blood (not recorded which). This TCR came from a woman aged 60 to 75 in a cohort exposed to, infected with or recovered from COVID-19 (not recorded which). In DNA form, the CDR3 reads TGTGCCAGTAGTACCCCGGGACTAACCTACGAGCAGTACTTC. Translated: CASSTPGLTYEQYF.